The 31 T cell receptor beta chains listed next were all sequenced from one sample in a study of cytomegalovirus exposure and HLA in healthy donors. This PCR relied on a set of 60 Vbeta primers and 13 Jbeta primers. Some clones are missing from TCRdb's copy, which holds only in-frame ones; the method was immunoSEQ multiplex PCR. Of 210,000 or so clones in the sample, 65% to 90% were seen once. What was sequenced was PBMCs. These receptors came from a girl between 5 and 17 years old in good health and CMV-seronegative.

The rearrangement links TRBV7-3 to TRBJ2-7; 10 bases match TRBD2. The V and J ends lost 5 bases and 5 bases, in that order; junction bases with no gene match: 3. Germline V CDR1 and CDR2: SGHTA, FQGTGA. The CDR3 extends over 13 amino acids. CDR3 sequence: CASSQLAGNEQYF. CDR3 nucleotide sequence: TGTGCCAGCAGCCAACTAGCGGGGAACGAGCAGTACTTC. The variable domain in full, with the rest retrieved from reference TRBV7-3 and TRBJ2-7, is GAGVSQTPSNKVTEKGKYVELRCDPISGHTALYWYRQSLGQGPEFLIYFQGTGAADDSGLPNDRFFAVRPEGSVSTLKIQRTERGDSAVYLCASSQLAGNEQYFGPGTRLTVT.

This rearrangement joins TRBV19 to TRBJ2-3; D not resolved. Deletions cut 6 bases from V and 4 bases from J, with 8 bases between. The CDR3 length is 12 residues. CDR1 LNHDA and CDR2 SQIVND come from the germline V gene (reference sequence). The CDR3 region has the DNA TGTGCCAGTAGCCCCTCTCCAGATACGCAGTATTTT. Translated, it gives CASSPSPDTQYF.

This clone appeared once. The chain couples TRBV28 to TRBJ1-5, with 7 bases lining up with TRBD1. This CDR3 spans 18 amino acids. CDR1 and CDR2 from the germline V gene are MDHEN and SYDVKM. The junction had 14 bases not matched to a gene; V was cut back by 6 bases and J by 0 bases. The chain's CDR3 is CASSSPGTAKFSNQPQHF. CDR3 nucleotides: TGTGCCAGCAGCTCGCCTGGGACAGCAAAGTTTAGCAATCAGCCCCAGCATTTT.

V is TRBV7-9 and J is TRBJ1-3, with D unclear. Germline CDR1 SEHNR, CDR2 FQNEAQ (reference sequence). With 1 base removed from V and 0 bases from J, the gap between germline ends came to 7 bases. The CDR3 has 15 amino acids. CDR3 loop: CASSLGLNSGNTIYF. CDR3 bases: TGTGCCAGCAGCTTAGGACTGAACTCTGGAAACACCATATATTTT.

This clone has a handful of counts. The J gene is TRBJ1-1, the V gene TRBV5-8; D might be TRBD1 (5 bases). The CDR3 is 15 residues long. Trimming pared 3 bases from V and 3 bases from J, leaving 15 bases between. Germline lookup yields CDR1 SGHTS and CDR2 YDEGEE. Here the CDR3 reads CASSSPGGFHTEAFF. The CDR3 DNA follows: TGTGCCAGCAGCTCCCCGGGGGGGTTTCACACTGAAGCTTTCTTT.

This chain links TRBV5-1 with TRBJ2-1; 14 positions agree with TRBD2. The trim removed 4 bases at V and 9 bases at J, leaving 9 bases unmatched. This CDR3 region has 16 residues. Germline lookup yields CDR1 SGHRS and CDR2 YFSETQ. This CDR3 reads CASSPGLAGESVEQFF. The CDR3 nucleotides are TGCGCCAGCAGCCCGGGACTAGCGGGAGAATCAGTTGAGCAGTTCTTC.

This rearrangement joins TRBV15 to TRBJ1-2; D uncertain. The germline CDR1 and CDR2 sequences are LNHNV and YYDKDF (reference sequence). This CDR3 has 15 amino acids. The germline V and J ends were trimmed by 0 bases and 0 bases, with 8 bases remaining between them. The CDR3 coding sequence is TGTGCCACCAGCAGAGATGCGTCGTCTAACTATGGCTACACCTTC. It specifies CATSRDASSNYGYTF. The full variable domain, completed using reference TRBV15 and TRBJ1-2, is DAMVIQNPRYQVTQFGKPVTLSCSQTLNHNVMYWYQQKSSQAPKLLFHYYDKDFNNEADTPDNFQSRRPNTSFCFLDIRSPGLGDTAMYLCATSRDASSNYGYTFGSGTRLTVV.

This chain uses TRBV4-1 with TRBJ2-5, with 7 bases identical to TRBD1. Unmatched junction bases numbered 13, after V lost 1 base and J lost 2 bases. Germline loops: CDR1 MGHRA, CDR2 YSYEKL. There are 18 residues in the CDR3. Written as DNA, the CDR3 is TGCGCCAGCAGCCAAGTTGGTTCTGACAGGGTGCCGCAAGAGACCCAGTACTTC. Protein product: CASSQVGSDRVPQETQYF.

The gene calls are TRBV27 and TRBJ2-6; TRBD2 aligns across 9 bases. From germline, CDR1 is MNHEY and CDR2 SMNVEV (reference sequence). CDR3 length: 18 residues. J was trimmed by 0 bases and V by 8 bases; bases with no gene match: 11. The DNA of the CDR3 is TGTGCCAGCGGGAGGACTAGCGTCCATCTCTCTGGGGCCAACGTCCTGACTTTC. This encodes CASGRTSVHLSGANVLTF.

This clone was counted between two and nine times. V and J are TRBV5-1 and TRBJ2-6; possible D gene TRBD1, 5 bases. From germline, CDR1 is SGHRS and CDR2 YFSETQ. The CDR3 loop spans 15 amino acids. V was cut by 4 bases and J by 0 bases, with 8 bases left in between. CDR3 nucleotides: TGCGCCAGCAGCCCACAGGCCTCTGGGGCCAACGTCCTGACTTTC. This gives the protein CASSPQASGANVLTF. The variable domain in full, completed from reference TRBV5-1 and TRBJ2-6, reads KAGVTQTPRYLIKTRGQQVTLSCSPISGHRSVSWYQQTPGQGLQFLFEYFSETQRNKGNFPGRFSGRQFSNSRSEMNVSTLELGDSALYLCASSPQASGANVLTFGAGSRLTVL.

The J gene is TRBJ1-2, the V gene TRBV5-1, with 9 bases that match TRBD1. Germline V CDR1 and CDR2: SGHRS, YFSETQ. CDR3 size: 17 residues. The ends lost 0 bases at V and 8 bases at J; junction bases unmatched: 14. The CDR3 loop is CASSLDYLTGGSVGYTF. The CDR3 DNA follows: TGCGCCAGCAGCTTGGACTACCTTACAGGGGGCTCTGTGGGCTACACCTTC.

In nucleotides, the CDR3 is TGCGCCAGCAGCCAAGAGGCCGCGGGACCAAGCACAGATACGCAGTATTTT. Amino acids: CASSQEAAGPSTDTQYF. This chain uses TRBV4-3 with TRBJ2-3; D possibly corresponds to TRBD2 (6 bases). This CDR3 is built from 17 residues. V lost 0 bases and J 0 bases, leaving 13 bases between the germline ends. From germline, CDR1 is LGHNA and CDR2 YSLEER.

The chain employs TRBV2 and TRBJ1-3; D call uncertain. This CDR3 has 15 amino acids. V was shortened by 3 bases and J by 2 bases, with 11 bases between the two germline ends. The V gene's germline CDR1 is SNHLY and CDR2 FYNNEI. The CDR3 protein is CASSEQALTGNTIYF. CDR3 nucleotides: TGTGCCAGCAGTGAGCAGGCCCTCACTGGAAACACCATATATTTT.

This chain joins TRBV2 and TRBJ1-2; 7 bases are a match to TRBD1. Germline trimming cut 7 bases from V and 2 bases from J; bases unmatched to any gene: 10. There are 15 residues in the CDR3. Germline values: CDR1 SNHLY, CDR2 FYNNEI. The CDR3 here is CASTFRQGQNYGYTF. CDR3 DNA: TGTGCCAGCACCTTTCGACAGGGCCAAAACTATGGCTACACCTTC.

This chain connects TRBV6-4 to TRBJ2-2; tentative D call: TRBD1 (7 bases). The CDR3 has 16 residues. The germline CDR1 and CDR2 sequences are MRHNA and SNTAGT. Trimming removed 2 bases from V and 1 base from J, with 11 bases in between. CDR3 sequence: CASSDGGTENTGELFF. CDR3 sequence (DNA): TGTGCCAGCAGTGACGGGGGGACAGAGAACACCGGGGAGCTGTTTTTT.

CDR3 in DNA: TGTGCCAGCAGTTTCGGGACCGGGGAGCTGTTTTTT. Protein: CASSFGTGELFF. This chain uses TRBV28 with TRBJ2-2; D remains ambiguous. The CDR3 is 12 amino acids. Germline CDR1 and CDR2: MDHEN and SYDVKM. The V end was cut by 3 bases, the J end by 5 bases, with 4 bases between.

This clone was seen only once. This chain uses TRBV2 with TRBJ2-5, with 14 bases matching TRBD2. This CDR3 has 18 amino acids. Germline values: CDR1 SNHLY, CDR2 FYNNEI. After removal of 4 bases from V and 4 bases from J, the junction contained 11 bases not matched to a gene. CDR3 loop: CASSVRVTSGGALETQYF. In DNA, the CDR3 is TGTGCCAGCAGTGTACGTGTGACTAGCGGGGGGGCGTTAGAGACCCAGTACTTC.

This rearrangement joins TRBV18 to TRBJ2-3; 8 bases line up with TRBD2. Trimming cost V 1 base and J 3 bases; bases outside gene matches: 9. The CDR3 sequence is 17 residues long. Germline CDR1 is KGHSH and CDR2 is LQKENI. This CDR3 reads CASSPRLGASGTDTQYF. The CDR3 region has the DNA TGTGCCAGCTCACCACGTTTGGGCGCTAGCGGGACAGATACGCAGTATTTT.

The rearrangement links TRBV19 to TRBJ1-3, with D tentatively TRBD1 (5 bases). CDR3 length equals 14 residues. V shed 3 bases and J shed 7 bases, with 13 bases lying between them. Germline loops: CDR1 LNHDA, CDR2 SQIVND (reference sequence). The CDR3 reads CASSMGRQLNTIYF. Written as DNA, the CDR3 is TGTGCCAGTAGTATGGGGCGGCAGCTCAACACCATATATTTT.

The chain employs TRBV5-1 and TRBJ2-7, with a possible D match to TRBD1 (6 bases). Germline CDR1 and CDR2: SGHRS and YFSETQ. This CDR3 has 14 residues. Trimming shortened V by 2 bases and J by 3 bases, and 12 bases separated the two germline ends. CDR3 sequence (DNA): TGCGCCAGCAGCTTAGGGACACTACGCTACGAGCAGTACTTC. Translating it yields CASSLGTLRYEQYF. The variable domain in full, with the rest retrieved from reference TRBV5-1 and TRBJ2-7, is KAGVTQTPRYLIKTRGQQVTLSCSPISGHRSVSWYQQTPGQGLQFLFEYFSETQRNKGNFPGRFSGRQFSNSRSEMNVSTLELGDSALYLCASSLGTLRYEQYFGPGTRLTVT.

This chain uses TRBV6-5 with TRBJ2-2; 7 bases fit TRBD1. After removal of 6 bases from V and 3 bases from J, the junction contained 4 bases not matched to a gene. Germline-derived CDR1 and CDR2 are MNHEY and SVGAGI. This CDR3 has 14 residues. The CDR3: CASSPGQYTGELFF. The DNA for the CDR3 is TGTGCCAGCAGCCCGGGACAGTACACCGGGGAGCTGTTTTTT.

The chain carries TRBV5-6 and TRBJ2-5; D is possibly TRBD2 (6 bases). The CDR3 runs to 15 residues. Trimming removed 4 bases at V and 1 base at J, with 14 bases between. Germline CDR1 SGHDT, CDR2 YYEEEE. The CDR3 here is CASSPQRRAQETQYF. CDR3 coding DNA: TGTGCCAGCAGCCCCCAGCGGAGGGCCCAAGAGACCCAGTACTTC. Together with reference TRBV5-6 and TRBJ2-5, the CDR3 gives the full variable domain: DAGVTQSPTHLIKTRGQQVTLRCSPKSGHDTVSWYQQALGQGPQFIFQYYEEEERQRGNFPDRFSGHQFPNYSSELNVNALLLGDSALYLCASSPQRRAQETQYFGPGTRLLVL.

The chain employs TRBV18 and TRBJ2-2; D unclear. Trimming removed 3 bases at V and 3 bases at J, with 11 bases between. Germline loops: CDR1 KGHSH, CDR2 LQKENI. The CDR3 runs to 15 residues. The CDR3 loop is CASSPTRTDTGELFF. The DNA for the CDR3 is TGTGCCAGCTCACCCACGCGAACCGACACCGGGGAGCTGTTTTTT.

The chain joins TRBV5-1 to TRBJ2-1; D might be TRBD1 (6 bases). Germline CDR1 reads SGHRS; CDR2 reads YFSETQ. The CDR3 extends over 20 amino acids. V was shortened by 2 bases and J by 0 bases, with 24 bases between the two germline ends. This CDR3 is CASSFSRDNRLAPSYNEQFF. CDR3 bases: TGCGCCAGCAGCTTCTCCCGGGACAATCGTCTGGCCCCCTCCTACAATGAGCAGTTCTTC.

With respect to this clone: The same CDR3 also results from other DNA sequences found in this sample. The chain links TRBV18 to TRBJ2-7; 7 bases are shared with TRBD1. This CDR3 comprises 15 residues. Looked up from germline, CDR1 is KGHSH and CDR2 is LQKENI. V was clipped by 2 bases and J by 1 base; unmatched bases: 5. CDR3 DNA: TGTGCCAGCTCACCAGGGGCAGGGGGTTCCTACGAGCAGTACTTC. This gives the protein CASSPGAGGSYEQYF.

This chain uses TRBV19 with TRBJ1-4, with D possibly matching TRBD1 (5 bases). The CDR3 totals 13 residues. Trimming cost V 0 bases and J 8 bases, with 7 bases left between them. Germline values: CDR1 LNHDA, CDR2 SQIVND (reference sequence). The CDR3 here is CASSIDRAEKLFF. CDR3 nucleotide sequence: TGTGCCAGTAGTATAGACAGGGCAGAAAAACTGTTTTTT.

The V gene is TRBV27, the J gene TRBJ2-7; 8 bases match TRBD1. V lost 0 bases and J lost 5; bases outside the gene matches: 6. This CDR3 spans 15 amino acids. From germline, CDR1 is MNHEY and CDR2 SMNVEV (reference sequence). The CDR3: CASSLSPDRAHEQYF. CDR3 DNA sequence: TGTGCCAGCAGTTTATCGCCGGACAGGGCCCACGAGCAGTACTTC.

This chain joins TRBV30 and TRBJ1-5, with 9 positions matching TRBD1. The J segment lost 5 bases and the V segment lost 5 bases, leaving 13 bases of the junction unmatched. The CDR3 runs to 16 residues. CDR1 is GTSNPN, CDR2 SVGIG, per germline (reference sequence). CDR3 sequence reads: CAWSRDRVGMDQPQHF. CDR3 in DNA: TGTGCCTGGTCGCGGGACAGGGTTGGTATGGATCAGCCCCAGCATTTT.

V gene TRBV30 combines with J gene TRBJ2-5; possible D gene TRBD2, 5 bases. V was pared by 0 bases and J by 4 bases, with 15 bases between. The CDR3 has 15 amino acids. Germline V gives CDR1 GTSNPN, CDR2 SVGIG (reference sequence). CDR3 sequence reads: CAWSVRILAGETQYF. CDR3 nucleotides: TGTGCCTGGAGTGTACGAATATTGGCGGGAGAGACCCAGTACTTC.

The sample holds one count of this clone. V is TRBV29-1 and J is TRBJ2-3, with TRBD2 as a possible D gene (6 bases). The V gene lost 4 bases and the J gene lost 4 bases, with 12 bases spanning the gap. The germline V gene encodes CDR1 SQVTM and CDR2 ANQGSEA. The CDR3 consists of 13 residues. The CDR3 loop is CSVGPAGSDTQYF. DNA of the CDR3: TGCAGCGTTGGTCCCGCGGGATCAGATACGCAGTATTTT.

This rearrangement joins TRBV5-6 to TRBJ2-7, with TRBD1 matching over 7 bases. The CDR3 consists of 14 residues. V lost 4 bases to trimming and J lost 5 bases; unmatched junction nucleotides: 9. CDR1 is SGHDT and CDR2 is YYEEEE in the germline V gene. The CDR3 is CASSPRQGLHEQYF. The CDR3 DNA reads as TGTGCCAGCAGCCCCAGACAGGGCCTCCACGAGCAGTACTTC.